The 27 T cell receptor beta chains in this list originate from one sample, sequenced in a study of human T cells and chemical hapten exposure. The time point: patch test 1, 2 weeks after DPC sensitization. This sample's treatment: therapeutic diphenylcyclopropenone sensitization with weekly scalp DPC. TCRdb ran MiXCR on the RACE reads and lists one entry per CDR3 protein. This table has about 120,000 distinct CDR3 sequences, roughly an eighth appearing once. The sequencing used whole blood, collected in connection with sensitization to the hapten diphenylcyclopropenone (DPC). The receptors were gathered from a man aged 18 to 29 with alopecia areata. Some clones in this sample may be carry-over from other donors' samples.

The table lists this clonotype with many counts. V gene TRBV29-1 combines with J gene TRBJ2-3; 7 bases map to TRBD2. Per the germline V gene, CDR1 is SQVTM and CDR2 is ANQGSEA. V lost 6 bases and J lost 4; bases outside the gene matches: 1. The CDR3 loop spans 11 amino acids. CDR3 nucleotide sequence: TGCAGCGTCACTAGCGCAGATACGCAGTATTTT. Translating gives CSVTSADTQYF.

This clonotype has more than one count but fewer than ten. The chain is built from TRBV28 and TRBJ1-1, with D possibly being TRBD1 (5 bases). CDR1 and CDR2 (germline): MDHEN, SYDVKM. CDR3 length: 11 amino acids. V lost 2 bases and J 8 bases, leaving 6 bases between the germline ends. CDR3 sequence: CASSLNREAFF. The CDR3 DNA is TGTGCCAGCAGTTTAAACAGGGAAGCTTTCTTT.

This clonotype was detected ten times or more. This chain uses TRBV7-6 with TRBJ1-1; D unresolved. V was clipped by 5 bases and J by 2 bases, with 12 bases between them. The germline V gene has CDR1 SGHVS and CDR2 FNYEAQ. The CDR3 has 14 residues. The DNA of the CDR3 is TGTGCCAGCAGCCTCACCCCCTTCAACACTGAAGCTTTCTTT. Amino acid sequence: CASSLTPFNTEAFF. The full variable domain, in which reference TRBV7-6 and TRBJ1-1 provide the parts outside the CDR3, is GAGVSQSPRYKVTKRGQDVALRCDPISGHVSLYWYRQALGQGPEFLTYFNYEAQQDKSGLPNDRFSAERPEGSISTLTIQRTEQRDSAMYRCASSLTPFNTEAFFGQGTRLTVV.

The chain recombines TRBV28 with TRBJ2-5, with 7 bases aligning to TRBD1. CDR1 is MDHEN, CDR2 SYDVKM, per germline. V shed 6 bases, J shed 5 bases, and the junction held 6 bases outside the gene matches. This CDR3 is 13 amino acids long. CDR3 DNA sequence: TGTGCCAGCAGGGAAACAGGGGACGAGACCCAGTACTTC. The encoded protein is CASRETGDETQYF.

The chain carries TRBV5-5 and TRBJ2-7, with a possible D match to TRBD2 (5 bases). The CDR3 loop spans 11 amino acids. The V gene lost 0 bases and the J gene lost 9 bases, with 7 bases spanning the gap. Germline V lookup: CDR1 SGHKS, CDR2 YYEKEE (reference sequence). The CDR3 region is CASSLDSGQYV. In DNA, the CDR3 is TGTGCCAGCAGCTTGGACAGCGGGCAGTACGTC.

This clonotype has just a few counts. The genes are TRBV28 and TRBJ1-2; perhaps TRBD1 as D (5 bases). This CDR3 is 15 amino acids long. The V end lost 5 bases, the J end lost 6 bases, and 19 bases lay between the germline ends. Per the germline V gene, CDR1 is MDHEN and CDR2 is SYDVKM. The CDR3 sequence is CASSPAALVQDGYTF. CDR3 in DNA: TGTGCCAGCAGTCCCGCTGCTTTAGTACAGGATGGCTACACCTTC.

This clonotype was observed a few times. The V gene is TRBV6-6, the J gene TRBJ1-6; D unresolved. Germline assignment: CDR1 MNHNY and CDR2 SVGAGI (reference sequence). The CDR3 spans 15 residues. Trimming removed 4 bases from V and 3 bases from J, with 10 bases in between. The CDR3 coding sequence is TGTGCCAGCAGTTTCAACAGCAACTATAATTCACCCCTCCACTTT. Translation gives CASSFNSNYNSPLHF.

The chain recombines TRBV29-1 with TRBJ2-5, with D possibly matching TRBD2 (5 bases). CDR3 size: 11 residues. Germline V lookup: CDR1 SQVTM, CDR2 ANQGSEA. V was trimmed by 6 bases and J by 2 bases, leaving 7 bases between them. The CDR3 DNA reads as TGCAGCGTGGGAGCTCAAGAGACCCAGTACTTC. Its translation is CSVGAQETQYF.

Only a few counts were recorded for this clonotype. J is TRBJ2-1 and V is TRBV28; possibly TRBD1 for D (6 bases). This CDR3 has 13 amino acids. Germline V gene lookup returns CDR1 MDHEN and CDR2 SYDVKM. V was cut by 9 bases and J by 10 bases, with 19 bases left in between. As DNA, the CDR3 is TGTGCCAGTAAGAGGGCAGGGGATAACGAGCAGTTCTTC. Amino acid sequence: CASKRAGDNEQFF.

This clonotype was picked up a small number of times. The chain couples TRBV2 to TRBJ1-2; a weak D match, TRBD1 (5 bases). CDR3 length: 15 amino acids. The germline V gene encodes CDR1 SNHLY and CDR2 FYNNEI. V shed 1 base and J shed 3 bases, with 12 bases lying between them. As DNA, the CDR3 is TGTGCCAGCAGTGAAGGACAGTTAGAAGACTATGGCTACACCTTC. Its translation is CASSEGQLEDYGYTF.

The chain has TRBV5-8 and TRBJ1-2; D not resolved. This CDR3 spans 13 amino acids. Trimming pared 0 bases from V and 7 bases from J, leaving 10 bases between. Germline V CDR1 and CDR2: SGHTS, YDEGEE. The DNA for the CDR3 is TGTGCCAGCAGCTTGGACGGTTCTCCTGGCTACACCTTC. Its translation: CASSLDGSPGYTF.

In this sample, this clonotype turned up a few times. The rearrangement joins TRBV11-2 to TRBJ1-2; unclear D gene. In germline, CDR1 is SGHAT, CDR2 FQNNGV. Trimming stripped 6 bases from V and 1 base from J, with 18 bases between. The CDR3 is 16 amino acids. Written as DNA, the CDR3 is TGTGCCAGCAGAACAGACCACGCGGCTTTTAACTATGGCTACACCTTC. Translation gives CASRTDHAAFNYGYTF.

This clonotype was counted a few times. V usage is TRBV6-5 and J usage is TRBJ1-2, with a tentative D call TRBD1 (5 bases). The length of the CDR3 is 15 residues. Germline CDR1 and CDR2: MNHEY and SVGAGI. V was shortened by 0 bases and J by 0 bases, with 8 bases between the two germline ends. CDR3 sequence reads: CASSYSRDANYGYTF. CDR3 sequence (DNA): TGTGCCAGCAGTTACTCCAGGGATGCTAACTATGGCTACACCTTC.

Many counts were recorded for this clonotype. The chain carries TRBV2 and TRBJ1-1, with a weak D call TRBD1 (6 bases). This CDR3 is 14 amino acids long. The V and J ends lost 7 bases and 6 bases respectively, with 18 bases between them. Germline CDR1 reads SNHLY; CDR2 reads FYNNEI. The CDR3 sequence is CASNLQQGRAEAFF. For the CDR3, the DNA is TGTGCCAGCAACCTTCAACAGGGACGGGCTGAAGCTTTCTTT. The whole variable domain, filled in from reference TRBV2 and TRBJ1-1, reads EPEVTQTPSHQVTQMGQEVILRCVPISNHLYFYWYRQILGQKVEFLVSFYNNEISEKSEIFDDQFSVERPDGSNFTLKIRSTKLEDSAMYFCASNLQQGRAEAFFGQGTRLTVV.

The chain has TRBV28 and TRBJ2-7, with 7 bases aligning to TRBD1. This CDR3 is built from 15 residues. CDR1 MDHEN and CDR2 SYDVKM come from the germline V gene. The V and J ends lost 4 bases and 0 bases, in that order; junction bases with no gene match: 6. The CDR3 is CASSSWTGSSYEQYF. In DNA, the CDR3 is TGTGCCAGCAGTTCGTGGACAGGAAGCTCCTACGAGCAGTACTTC. The whole variable domain, filled in from reference TRBV28 and TRBJ2-7, reads DVKVTQSSRYLVKRTGEKVFLECVQDMDHENMFWYRQDPGLGLRLIYFSYDVKMKEKGDIPEGYSVSREKKERFSLILESASTNQTSMYLCASSSWTGSSYEQYFGPGTRLTVT.

This clonotype was seen only a few times. The chain combines TRBV9 with TRBJ2-2, with 7 nucleotides matching TRBD1. This CDR3 is 15 amino acids long. CDR1 SGDLS and CDR2 YYNGEE come from the germline V gene. V dropped 2 bases and J dropped 5; count of bases not matched to a gene: 6. For the CDR3, the DNA is TGTGCCAGCAGCGTCGAAGGGGGCTATACCGGGGAGCTGTTTTTT. This codes for CASSVEGGYTGELFF.

This clonotype was observed a few times. The chain has TRBV7-8 and TRBJ1-6; D gene unclear. This CDR3 has 15 amino acids. V lost 1 base, J lost 5 bases, and 9 bases lay in between. Germline CDR1 and CDR2: SGHVS and FQNEAQ. CDR3 nucleotide sequence: TGTGCCAGCAGCTTAGGGGGAGATGATAATTCACCCCTCCACTTT. It yields the protein CASSLGGDDNSPLHF.

This clonotype was counted between two and nine times. The chain couples TRBV7-3 to TRBJ1-2; D is perhaps TRBD1 (5 bases). This CDR3 is built from 15 residues. Trimming stripped 0 bases from V and 6 bases from J, with 14 bases between. The germline V gene encodes CDR1 SGHTA and CDR2 FQGTGA. Here the CDR3 reads CASSLTPGWGDGYTF. DNA for the CDR3: TGTGCCAGCAGCTTAACCCCAGGATGGGGGGATGGCTACACCTTC.

Only a few counts were recorded for this clonotype. The rearrangement joins TRBV12-3 or TRBV12-4 to TRBJ2-5; D not certain. The V end was cut by 1 base, the J end by 0 bases, with 6 bases between. The CDR3 spans 14 residues. CDR3 nucleotide sequence: TGTGCCAGCAGTTTAGTGAGATACCAAGAGACCCAGTACTTC. This translates into CASSLVRYQETQYF.

V gene TRBV5-1 combines with J gene TRBJ2-7, with D hard to call. The CDR3 spans 14 residues. The V end lost 4 bases, the J end lost 0 bases, and 11 bases lay between the germline ends. CDR1 and CDR2 (germline): SGHRS, YFSETQ. CDR3 amino acids: CASSDTGLSYEQYV. CDR3 in DNA: TGCGCCAGCAGCGATACCGGGCTCTCCTACGAGCAGTACGTC.

This chain joins TRBV4-3 and TRBJ2-5, with D unresolved. This CDR3 is 13 amino acids long. CDR1 and CDR2 from the germline V gene are LGHNA and YSLEER. Trimming took off 1 base at V and 5 bases at J, with 8 bases between the two ends. CDR3 loop: CASSQVLAETQYF. CDR3 DNA sequence: TGCGCCAGCAGCCAAGTGCTGGCCGAGACCCAGTACTTC.

This clonotype was detected a few times. The V and J genes are TRBV11-2 and TRBJ1-6; D ambiguous. Trimming stripped 3 bases from V and 6 bases from J, with 9 bases between. Germline lookup yields CDR1 SGHAT and CDR2 FQNNGV. The CDR3 contains 14 residues. CDR3 region: CASSFLGLNSPLHF. The CDR3 DNA follows: TGTGCCAGCAGCTTTCTGGGCCTTAATTCACCCCTCCACTTT.

In this sample, this clonotype turned up many times. The chain employs TRBV24-1 and TRBJ1-5; possibly TRBD1 for D (5 bases). The CDR3 is 14 residues long. In germline, CDR1 is KGHDR, CDR2 SFDVKD. The V end lost 2 bases, the J end lost 7 bases, and 11 bases lay between the germline ends. The chain's CDR3 is CATSDSPSGQPQHF. For the CDR3, the DNA is TGTGCCACCAGTGATTCGCCCTCAGGGCAGCCCCAGCATTTT.

The table lists this clonotype with many counts. This chain joins TRBV14 and TRBJ2-5; D gene ambiguous. V dropped 1 base and J dropped 4 bases, with 4 bases sitting between them. Germline CDR1 and CDR2: SGHDN and FVKESK. This CDR3 has 12 residues. The CDR3 sequence is CASSQGAETQYF. The DNA of the CDR3 is TGTGCCAGCAGCCAAGGGGCAGAGACCCAGTACTTC.

This clonotype was found a few times. The chain uses TRBV5-1 and TRBJ2-7; 9 bases map to TRBD1. CDR3 size: 15 residues. Germline V gene sequence: CDR1 SGHRS, CDR2 YFSETQ. V dropped 5 bases and J dropped 9; count of bases not matched to a gene: 15. Here the CDR3 DNA reads TGCGCCAGCAGACCTCATACAGGGGGCAGACCAGGGCAGTACTTC. Translation gives CASRPHTGGRPGQYF.

The gene calls are TRBV27 and TRBJ1-1; the D is unclear. Germline CDR1 MNHEY, CDR2 SMNVEV (reference sequence). The CDR3 loop spans 13 amino acids. V lost 3 bases to trimming and J lost 9 bases, with 14 bases between them. The CDR3 region has the DNA TGTGCCAGCAGTTTTAGCCAGGTGGGGAAAGCTTTCTTT. It encodes CASSFSQVGKAFF.

The chain employs TRBV24-1 and TRBJ2-2; TRBD2 might be the D (5 bases). The CDR3 sequence is 15 residues long. Germline assignment: CDR1 KGHDR and CDR2 SFDVKD. Deletions cut 3 bases from V and 5 bases from J, with 12 bases between. The CDR3 here is CATSDTSGSTGELFF. DNA of the CDR3: TGTGCCACCAGTGATACATCGGGGTCGACCGGGGAGCTGTTTTTT.